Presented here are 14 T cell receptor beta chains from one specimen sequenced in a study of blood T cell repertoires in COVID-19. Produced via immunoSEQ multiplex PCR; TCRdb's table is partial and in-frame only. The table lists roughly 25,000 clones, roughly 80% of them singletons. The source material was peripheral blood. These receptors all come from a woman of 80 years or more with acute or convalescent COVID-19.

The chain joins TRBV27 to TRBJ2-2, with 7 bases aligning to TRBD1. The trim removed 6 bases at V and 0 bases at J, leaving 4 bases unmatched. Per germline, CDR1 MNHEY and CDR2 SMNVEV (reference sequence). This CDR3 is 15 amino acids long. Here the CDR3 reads CASSRDSANTGELFF. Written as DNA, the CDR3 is TGTGCCAGCAGCAGGGACAGCGCGAACACCGGGGAGCTGTTTTTT.

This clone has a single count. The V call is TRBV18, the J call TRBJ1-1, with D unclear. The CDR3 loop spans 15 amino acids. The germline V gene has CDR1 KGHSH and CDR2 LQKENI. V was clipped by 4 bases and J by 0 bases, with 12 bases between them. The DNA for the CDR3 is TGTGCCAGCTCACTCTCCACAGAGATGAACACTGAAGCTTTCTTT. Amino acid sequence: CASSLSTEMNTEAFF.

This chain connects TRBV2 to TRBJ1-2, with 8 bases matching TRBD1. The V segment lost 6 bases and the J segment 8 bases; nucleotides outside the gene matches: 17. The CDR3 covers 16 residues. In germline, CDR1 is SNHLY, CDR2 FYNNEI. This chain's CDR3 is CASRGRDRGRSRGYTF. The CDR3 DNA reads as TGTGCCAGCAGGGGGCGTGACAGGGGACGATCGCGCGGCTACACCTTC.

The CDR3 nucleotides are TGTGCCAGCAGCCCCCTTGCGGGGGGCATCTCTCACGAGCAGTACTTC. Translating it yields CASSPLAGGISHEQYF. V gene TRBV5-5 combines with J gene TRBJ2-7; TRBD2 agrees at 8 bases. The CDR3 runs 16 residues. J gave up 5 bases and V 4 bases, and 14 bases lay outside the gene matches. Germline CDR1 is SGHKS and CDR2 is YYEKEE (reference sequence).

The CDR3 loop is CASSLEGAYGYTF. CDR3 nucleotides: TGTGCCAGCAGTTTAGAGGGGGCGTATGGCTACACCTTC. The rearrangement uses TRBV12-3 or TRBV12-4 and TRBJ1-2; 7 nucleotides align to TRBD1. Trimming at V came to 1 base and at J to 5 bases, leaving 1 base not matched to a gene. This CDR3 comprises 13 residues.

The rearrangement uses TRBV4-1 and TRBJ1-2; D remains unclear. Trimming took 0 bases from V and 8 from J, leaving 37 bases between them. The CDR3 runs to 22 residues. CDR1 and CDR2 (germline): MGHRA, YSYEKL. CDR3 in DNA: TGCGCCAGCAGCCAAGATAGGAAGGGTTCAATGGGGAGGGCTTCCTCCGGGGAGGGCTACACCTTC. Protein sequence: CASSQDRKGSMGRASSGEGYTF.

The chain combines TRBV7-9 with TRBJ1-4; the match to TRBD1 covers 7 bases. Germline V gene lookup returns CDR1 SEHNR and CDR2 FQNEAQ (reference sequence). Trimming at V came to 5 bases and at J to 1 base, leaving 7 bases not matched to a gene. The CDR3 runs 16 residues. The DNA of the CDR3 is TGTGCCAGCAGCCACGGGACAGTAGGAACTAATGAAAAACTGTTTTTT. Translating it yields CASSHGTVGTNEKLFF. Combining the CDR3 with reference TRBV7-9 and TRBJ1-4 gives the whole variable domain DTGVSQNPRHKITKRGQNVTFRCDPISEHNRLYWYRQTLGQGPEFLTYFQNEAQLEKSRLLSDRFSAERPKGSFSTLEIQRTEQGDSAMYLCASSHGTVGTNEKLFFGSGTQLSVL.

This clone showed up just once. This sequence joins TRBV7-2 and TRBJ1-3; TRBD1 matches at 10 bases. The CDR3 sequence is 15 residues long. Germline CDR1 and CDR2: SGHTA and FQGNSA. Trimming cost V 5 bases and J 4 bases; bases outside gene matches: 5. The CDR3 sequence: CASSPTGGLGNTIYF. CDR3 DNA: TGTGCCAGCAGCCCGACAGGGGGCCTGGGAAACACCATATATTTT. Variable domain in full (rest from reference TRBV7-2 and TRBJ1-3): GAGVSQSPSNKVTEKGKDVELRCDPISGHTALYWYRQSLGQGLEFLIYFQGNSAPDKSGLPSDRFSAERTGGSVSTLTIQRTQQEDSAVYLCASSPTGGLGNTIYFGEGSWLTVV.

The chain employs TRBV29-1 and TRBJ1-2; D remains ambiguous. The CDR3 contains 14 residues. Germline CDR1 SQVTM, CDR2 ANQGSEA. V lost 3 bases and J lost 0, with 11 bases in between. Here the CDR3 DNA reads TGCAGCGTTGAGAGGCAGCTAGCTAACTATGGCTACACCTTC. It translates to CSVERQLANYGYTF.

The CDR3 here is CASSQPSTPVNTEAFF. CDR3 DNA: TGCGCCAGCAGCCAACCTTCCACCCCAGTGAACACTGAAGCTTTCTTT. The chain has TRBV4-1 and TRBJ1-1; D gene uncertain. Trimming stripped 2 bases from V and 0 bases from J, with 13 bases between. The length of the CDR3 is 16 residues. In germline, CDR1 is MGHRA, CDR2 YSYEKL.

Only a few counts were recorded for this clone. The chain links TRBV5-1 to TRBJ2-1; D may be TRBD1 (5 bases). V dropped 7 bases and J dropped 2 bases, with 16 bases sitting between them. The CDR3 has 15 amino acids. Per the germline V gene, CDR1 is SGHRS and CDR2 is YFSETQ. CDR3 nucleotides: TGCGCCAGCGCCCGTGGGGCGGCCACCTACAATGAGCAGTTCTTC. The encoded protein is CASARGAATYNEQFF. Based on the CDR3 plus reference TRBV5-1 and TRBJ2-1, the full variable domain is KAGVTQTPRYLIKTRGQQVTLSCSPISGHRSVSWYQQTPGQGLQFLFEYFSETQRNKGNFPGRFSGRQFSNSRSEMNVSTLELGDSALYLCASARGAATYNEQFFGPGTRLTVL.

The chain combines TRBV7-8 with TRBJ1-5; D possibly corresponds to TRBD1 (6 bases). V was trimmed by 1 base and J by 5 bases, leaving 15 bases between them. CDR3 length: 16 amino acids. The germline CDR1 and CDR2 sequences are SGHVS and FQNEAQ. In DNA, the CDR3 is TGTGCCAGCAGCTTAGGGGGGCAGGGATTGGATCAGCCCCAGCATTTT. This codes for CASSLGGQGLDQPQHF. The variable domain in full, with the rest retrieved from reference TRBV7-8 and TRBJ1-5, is GAGVSQSPRYKVAKRGQDVALRCDPISGHVSLFWYQQALGQGPEFLTYFQNEAQLDKSGLPSDRFFAERPEGSVSTLKIQRTQQEDSAVYLCASSLGGQGLDQPQHFGDGTRLSIL.

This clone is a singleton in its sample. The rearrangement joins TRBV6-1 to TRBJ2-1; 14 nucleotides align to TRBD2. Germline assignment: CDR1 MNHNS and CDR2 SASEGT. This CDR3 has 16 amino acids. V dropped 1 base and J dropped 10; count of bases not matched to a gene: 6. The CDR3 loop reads CASSEVGLAGGMEQFF. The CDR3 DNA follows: TGTGCCAGCAGTGAAGTCGGACTAGCGGGAGGTATGGAGCAGTTCTTC.

The CDR3 spells CASSSPDGRTAEQFF. In DNA form, the CDR3 reads TGTGCCAGCAGTTCCCCCGACGGGAGGACAGCTGAGCAGTTCTTC. The chain combines TRBV6-5 with TRBJ2-1, with D possibly matching TRBD2 (7 bases). The germline V gene has CDR1 MNHEY and CDR2 SVGAGI. The V gene lost 4 bases and the J gene lost 9 bases, with 19 bases spanning the gap. The CDR3 consists of 15 residues.